This T cell receptor beta chain stems from a study of T cell responses to AZD1222 COVID-19 vaccine. Study-wide results and caveats: Spike-specific TCR depth and breadth grew after two AZD1222 doses. Unmutated variant regions are reportedly targeted by nearly half of spike-specific TCRs. The donor cohort was predominantly white British with a female majority, and clonal diversity may have been underestimated. Spike-spanning, vaccine-associated CD4 TCRs were dominant at 160-218 and 743-854.

This table comes from immunoSEQ multiplex PCR, and its TCRdb copy is limited to in-frame clones, with some not included. This table holds 95,000 to 110,000 clones, around 86% found once. The V gene lost 3 bases and the J gene lost 5 bases, with 19 bases spanning the gap. Germline V gives CDR1 MGHDK, CDR2 SYGVNS. This CDR3 region has 16 residues. As for this clone: Its antigen remains unknown.

V and J are TRBV25-1 and TRBJ1-1, with D perhaps TRBD1 (5 bases). This sequence originates from an adult who received the MenACWY meningococcal vaccine as a control. The sample was peripheral blood, taken 28 days after the second dose of the MenACWY control vaccine. The CDR3 DNA reads TGTGCCAGCAGTGATGATTTAGGGGCCCGAGGGACTGAAGCTTTCTTT. The encoded protein is CASSDDLGARGTEAFF.